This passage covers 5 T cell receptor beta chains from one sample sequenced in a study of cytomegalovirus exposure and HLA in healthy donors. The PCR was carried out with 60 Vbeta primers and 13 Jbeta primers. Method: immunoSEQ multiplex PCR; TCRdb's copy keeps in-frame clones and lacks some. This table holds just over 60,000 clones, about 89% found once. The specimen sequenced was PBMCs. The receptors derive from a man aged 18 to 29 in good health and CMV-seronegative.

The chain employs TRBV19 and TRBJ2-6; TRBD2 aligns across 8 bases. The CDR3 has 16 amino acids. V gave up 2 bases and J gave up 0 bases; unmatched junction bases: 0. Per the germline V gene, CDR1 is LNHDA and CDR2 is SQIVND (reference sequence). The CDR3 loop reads CASSISGSSGANVLTF. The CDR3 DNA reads TGTGCCAGTAGTATAAGCGGGAGCTCTGGGGCCAACGTCCTGACTTTC. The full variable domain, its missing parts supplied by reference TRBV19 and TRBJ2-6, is DGGITQSPKYLFRKEGQNVTLSCEQNLNHDAMYWYRQDPGQGLRLIYYSQIVNDFQKGDIAEGYSVSREKKESFPLTVTSAQKNPTAFYLCASSISGSSGANVLTFGAGSRLTVL.

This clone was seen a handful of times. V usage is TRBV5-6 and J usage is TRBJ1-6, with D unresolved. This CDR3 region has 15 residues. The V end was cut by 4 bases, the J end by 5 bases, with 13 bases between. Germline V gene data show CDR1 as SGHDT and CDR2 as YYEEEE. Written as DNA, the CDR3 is TGTGCCAGCAGCCCCGGCCTAGGTCATAATTCACCCCTCCACTTT. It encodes CASSPGLGHNSPLHF.

The DNA for the CDR3 is TGTGCCAGTCTTGGGCAGATTAACACCGGGGAGCTGTTTTTT. Protein: CASLGQINTGELFF. The chain uses TRBV19 and TRBJ2-2; D is unresolved. With 8 bases removed from V and 2 bases from J, the gap between germline ends came to 12 bases. The germline V gene has CDR1 LNHDA and CDR2 SQIVND (reference sequence). This CDR3 spans 14 amino acids.

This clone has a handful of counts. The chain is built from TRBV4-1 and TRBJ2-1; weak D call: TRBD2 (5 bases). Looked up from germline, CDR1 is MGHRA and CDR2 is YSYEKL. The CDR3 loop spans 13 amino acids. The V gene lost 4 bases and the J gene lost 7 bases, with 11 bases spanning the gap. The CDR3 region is CASSRVSDNEQFF. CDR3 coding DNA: TGCGCCAGCAGCCGAGTTAGCGATAATGAGCAGTTCTTC.

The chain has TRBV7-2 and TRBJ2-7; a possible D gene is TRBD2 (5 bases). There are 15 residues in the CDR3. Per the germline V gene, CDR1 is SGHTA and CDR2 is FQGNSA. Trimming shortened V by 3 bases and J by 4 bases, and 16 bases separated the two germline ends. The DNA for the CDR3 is TGTGCCAGCAGCTTTGCGGGCGGTGCGGTGTACGAGCAGTACTTC. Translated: CASSFAGGAVYEQYF.